A selection of T cell receptor beta chains follows, all from one sample in a study of CD8 T cells in ankylosing spondylitis. TCRdb reanalysed the 5' RACE reads using MiXCR and keeps one entry per CDR3 protein. This table holds 27,000 or so distinct CDR3 sequences, over 6.5% found once. The sample consisted of blood. The receptor set was obtained from a male donor with ankylosing spondylitis or in good health (not recorded which). CDR3s include the opening cysteine and the closing phenylalanine or tryptophan. A D gene is named only where the DNA matches it firmly. Size is omitted from some rows. Given values are once, few, many or a class for expanded clones.

few,TRBV5-1,.,TRBJ2-2,TGCGCCAGCAGCTGGGGGTCAGGGAACACCGGGGAGCTGTTTTTT,CASSWGSGNTGELFF
many,TRBV6-5,.,TRBJ1-1,TGTGCCAGCAGCCCGGGCCCCGGTGCGGTCGCTTTCTTT,CASSPGPGAVAFF
.,TRBV5-1,TRBD1,TRBJ1-4,TGCGCCAGCAGCTTGGCCGCAGGGGGCATTGTAGTTGAAAAACTGTTTTTT,CASSLAAGGIVVEKLFF
.,TRBV7-2,.,TRBJ2-1,TGTGCCAGCAGCTTTGGGTTCGGGGGCTATGAGCAGTTCTTC,CASSFGFGGYEQFF
few,TRBV2,.,TRBJ2-3,TGTGCCAGCACCCCCGGCGGCGGAATTAGCACAGATACGCAGTATTTT,CASTPGGGISTDTQYF
few,TRBV20-1,.,TRBJ2-3,TGCAGTGCCAAGGAACCGTGGGGCACAGATACGCAGTATTTT,CSAKEPWGTDTQYF
.,TRBV5-1,TRBD1,TRBJ2-2,TGCGCCAGCAGCCTTGGGACAGCCAACACCGGGGAGCTGTTTTTT,CASSLGTANTGELFF
.,TRBV6-2/TRBV6-3,.,TRBJ1-2,TGTGCCAGCAGAAACAGGGACGGCTACACCTTC,CASRNRDGYTF
few,TRBV27,.,TRBJ1-1,TGTGCCAGCCGCAAACTACAGGAAACCATGAACACTGAAGCTTTCTTT,CASRKLQETMNTEAFF
few,TRBV19,.,TRBJ1-4,TGTGCCAGTAGTATCTCCAGGGACCTGTTTTTT,CASSISRDLFF
many,TRBV27,.,TRBJ2-3,TGTGCCAGCAGTTTCCCCACAGATACGCAGTATTTT,CASSFPTDTQYF
.,TRBV5-1,.,TRBJ2-2,TGCGCCAGCAGCTTGGAAGCCCAGCCAAACACCGGGGAGCTGTTTTTT,CASSLEAQPNTGELFF
many,TRBV21-1,.,TRBJ2-7,TGTGCCAGCACCAGGGACCCCTTCTCCTACGAGCAGTACTTC,CASTRDPFSYEQYF
many,TRBV28,.,TRBJ1-1,TGTGCCAGCAGTGTCCTCGAGGGAGCTTTCTTT,CASSVLEGAFF
few,TRBV4-3,.,TRBJ2-3,TGCGCCAGCAGCCAACGACAGCAGCAGTATTTT,CASSQRQQQYF
many,TRBV5-1,.,TRBJ2-3,TGCGCCAGCAGCTTCCGGCGGGGAGACACAGATACGCAGTATTTT,CASSFRRGDTDTQYF
few,TRBV5-6,TRBD2,TRBJ2-3,TGTGCCAGCAGCCTAGCGGGAGGTCTCACAGATACGCAGTATTTT,CASSLAGGLTDTQYF
many,TRBV7-9,.,TRBJ2-7,TGTGCCAGCAGCTTAAGGGACGAGCAGTACTTC,CASSLRDEQYF
few,TRBV4-3,.,TRBJ1-1,TGCGCCAGCAGCCAAGGTACGGGACAAGGGAACACTGAAGCTTTCTTT,CASSQGTGQGNTEAFF
few,TRBV7-3,.,TRBJ2-1,TGTGCCAGCGGCTCGTTGGGGTTCTCCTACAATGAGCAGTTCTTC,CASGSLGFSYNEQFF
few,TRBV24-1,.,TRBJ2-7,TGTGCCACCAGTGATAGAGGGGAGCAGTACTTC,CATSDRGEQYF
many,TRBV5-1,TRBD1,TRBJ2-1,TGCGCCAGCAGCCTTACAGGGGGCAATGAGCAGTTCTTC,CASSLTGGNEQFF
few,TRBV10-3,.,TRBJ2-2,TGTGCCATTTTACAGGGATCCGGGGAGCTGTTTTTT,CAILQGSGELFF
few,TRBV20-1,.,TRBJ2-3,TGCAGTGTCCCAACTAGCACAGATACGCAGTATTTT,CSVPTSTDTQYF
few,TRBV19,.,TRBJ2-1,TGTGCCAGTAGTATCTACTATCTTAGGGCCTACAATGAGCAGTTCTTC,CASSIYYLRAYNEQFF
.,TRBV28,.,TRBJ2-2,TGTGCCAGCAGTTATTATGGCGGGGAGCTGTTTTTT,CASSYYGGELFF
few,TRBV7-9,.,TRBJ2-5,TGTGCCAGCAGCCCCAGTGGGGGACTTCAAGAGACCCAGTACTTC,CASSPSGGLQETQYF
.,TRBV7-3,.,TRBJ1-1,TGTGCCAGCAGCCCCCTCGGTAGGTCTGAAGCTTTCTTT,CASSPLGRSEAFF
few,TRBV4-3,.,TRBJ2-7,TGCGCCAGCAGCCAAGAATCGGCGGTCGAGCAGTACTTC,CASSQESAVEQYF
many,TRBV7-2,TRBD2,TRBJ2-1,TGTGCCAGCAGCTTACCGGGGGGGAGGGATGAGCAGTTCTTC,CASSLPGGRDEQFF
many,TRBV6-2/TRBV6-3,TRBD2,TRBJ2-1,TGTGCCAGCAGTTACTCTCTAGCGGGGGGGCTTGAGCAGTTCTTC,CASSYSLAGGLEQFF
few,TRBV3-1,.,TRBJ2-7,TGTGCCAGCAGCCAAGGGCAGGCCCAGGGGGAGCAGTACTTC,CASSQGQAQGEQYF
few,TRBV29-1,.,TRBJ1-1,TGCAGCGTTGAAAATGCAGGGACTCGAAACACTGAAGCTTTCTTT,CSVENAGTRNTEAFF
many,TRBV2,TRBD2,TRBJ2-5,TGTGCCAGCAGTGAAGGACTAGCTGTCCAAGAGACCCAGTACTTC,CASSEGLAVQETQYF
few,TRBV7-2,TRBD1,TRBJ1-3,TGTGCCAGCAGCTCCGGGACAGGGCCCACCATATATTTT,CASSSGTGPTIYF
few,TRBV5-1,.,TRBJ2-2,TGCGCCAGCAGCTGGCAGGGTTTCAGCGGGGAGCTGTTTTTT,CASSWQGFSGELFF
.,TRBV5-1,.,TRBJ2-5,TGCGCCAGCAGAGAACCCCCTCAGGAGACCCAGTACTTC,CASREPPQETQYF
few,TRBV28,.,TRBJ2-7,TGTGCCAGCAGTTTATTGCGGCGGGACGGATCCTACGAGCAGTACTTC,CASSLLRRDGSYEQYF
.,TRBV3-1,.,TRBJ2-2,TGTGCCAGCAGCCCCCGGGGGAACACCGGGGAGCTGTTTTTT,CASSPRGNTGELFF
many,TRBV10-3,TRBD1,TRBJ1-2,TGTGCCATCAGCAGGGGGACGGGATATGGCTACACCTTC,CAISRGTGYGYTF
many,TRBV30,.,TRBJ2-3,TGTGCCTGGAGTGATGGACTTACAGATACGCAGTATTTT,CAWSDGLTDTQYF
few,TRBV28,TRBD1,TRBJ1-3,TGTGCCAGCAGTTTATACTATGGGGACAGGGTATTTGGGAACACCATATATTTT,CASSLYYGDRVFGNTIYF
few,TRBV10-3,TRBD2,TRBJ2-3,TGTGCCATCAGTGACCTAGCGGGGACTAGCACAGATACGCAGTATTTT,CAISDLAGTSTDTQYF
few,TRBV7-2,TRBD2,TRBJ2-1,TGTGCCAGCAGCTTACGGGGATTAGCGGGAGTTTACAATGAGCAGTTCTTC,CASSLRGLAGVYNEQFF
few,TRBV6-2/TRBV6-3,.,TRBJ2-6,TGTGCCACCAGTCGCTCTGGGGCCAACGTCCTGACTTTC,CATSRSGANVLTF
many,TRBV24-1,TRBD2,TRBJ2-1,TGTGCCACCAGGGGGTTGCGTAGCGGGGGGTATGAGCAGTTCTTC,CATRGLRSGGYEQFF
many,TRBV12-3/TRBV12-4,.,TRBJ2-3,TGTGCCAGCAGTTTAGGGGGAGATACGCAGTATTTT,CASSLGGDTQYF
.,TRBV10-3,.,TRBJ2-1,TGTGCCACCAACCCGAGCTCCTACAATGAGCAGTTCTTC,CATNPSSYNEQFF
few,TRBV20-1,TRBD2,TRBJ2-1,TGCAGTGCTAGAAGAGCGGGAGAGGTCAATGAGCAGTTCTTC,CSARRAGEVNEQFF
many,TRBV7-2,.,TRBJ2-3,TGTGCCAGTAGGCAACGGGGATACACAGATACGCAGTATTTT,CASRQRGYTDTQYF